A selection of T cell receptor beta chains follows, all from one sample in a study of blood T cell repertoires in COVID-19. Sequencing used immunoSEQ multiplex PCR; TCRdb keeps in-frame clones, though not all of them. The table has 75,000 to 100,000 clones, around 86% seen once. Sequencing used peripheral blood. The source of these receptors is a woman older than 75 with acute or convalescent COVID-19. The CDR3 runs from the conserved cysteine through the conserved F or W. The order of the fields is V gene, clone size, J gene, D gene, CDR3 protein, CDR3 DNA. A D gene is named only where the DNA matches it firmly. The listing skips clone size in some rows; elsewhere it reads once, few, many or a size class.

V: TRBV11-3
size: -
J: TRBJ2-1
D: TRBD2
CDR3: CASSPRTSGRGDEQFF
DNA: TGTGCCAGCAGCCCGCGGACTAGCGGGAGAGGTGATGAGCAGTTCTTC

V: TRBV9
size: few
J: TRBJ2-1
D: -
CDR3: CASSTGSRDRYNEQFF
DNA: TGTGCCAGCAGCACCGGGAGTCGAGACAGATACAATGAGCAGTTCTTC

V: TRBV18
size: -
J: TRBJ2-1
D: -
CDR3: CASSRTAGFDEQFF
DNA: TGTGCCAGCTCACGAACCGCGGGGTTTGATGAGCAGTTCTTC

V: TRBV12-5
size: -
J: TRBJ2-2
D: -
CDR3: CASGRATGELFF
DNA: TGTGCTAGTGGGAGGGCTACCGGGGAGCTGTTTTTT

V: TRBV30
size: few
J: TRBJ1-2
D: -
CDR3: CAWSVLTGSRGYTF
DNA: TGTGCCTGGAGTGTCCTTACAGGCTCTCGAGGCTACACCTTC

V: TRBV21-1
size: -
J: TRBJ1-1
D: -
CDR3: CASSKGHQNTEAFF
DNA: TGTGCCAGCAGCAAGGGACACCAGAACACTGAAGCTTTCTTT

V: TRBV5-1
size: few
J: TRBJ1-2
D: -
CDR3: CASSLGRPYGYTF
DNA: TGCGCCAGCAGCTTAGGCAGGCCTTATGGCTACACCTTC

V: TRBV15
size: -
J: TRBJ2-2
D: TRBD2
CDR3: CATSRVAGRSAGELFF
DNA: TGTGCCACCAGCAGGGTAGCGGGAAGGTCGGCCGGGGAGCTGTTTTTT

V: TRBV7-9
size: -
J: TRBJ1-5
D: -
CDR3: CASSNNSNQPQHF
DNA: TGTGCCAGCAGTAACAATAGCAATCAGCCCCAGCATTTT

V: TRBV11-1
size: -
J: TRBJ2-1
D: -
CDR3: CASSRGTPQPLEQFF
DNA: TGTGCCAGCAGTCGAGGGACTCCCCAACCTTTGGAGCAGTTCTTC

V: TRBV2
size: -
J: TRBJ1-2
D: -
CDR3: CASRNRDIYGYTF
DNA: TGTGCCAGCAGGAACCGGGACATCTATGGCTACACCTTC

V: TRBV3-1/TRBV3-2
size: -
J: TRBJ2-1
D: -
CDR3: CASSQDKVGGEDNPSSYNEQFF
DNA: TGTGCCAGCAGCCAAGATAAAGTGGGAGGAGAGGATAACCCGAGCTCCTACAATGAGCAGTTCTTC

V: TRBV13
size: -
J: TRBJ2-5
D: -
CDR3: CASSLGQNRRETQYF
DNA: TGTGCCAGCAGCTTAGGCCAGAACAGGAGAGAGACCCAGTACTTC

V: TRBV5-1
size: -
J: TRBJ2-3
D: -
CDR3: CASSLDPRGAQDTQYF
DNA: TGCGCCAGCAGCTTGGATCCCAGGGGGGCTCAAGATACGCAGTATTTT

V: TRBV19
size: few
J: TRBJ2-7
D: TRBD2
CDR3: CASRGSGRVIYEQYF
DNA: TGTGCCTCACGGGGTAGCGGGAGGGTTATCTACGAGCAGTACTTC

V: TRBV7-2
size: -
J: TRBJ1-5
D: -
CDR3: CASSPRGGALSNQPQHF
DNA: TGTGCCAGCAGCCCCCGGGGGGGGGCGCTGAGCAATCAGCCCCAGCATTTT

V: TRBV5-1
size: -
J: TRBJ2-7
D: TRBD2
CDR3: CASSDPLAGFYEQYF
DNA: TGCGCCAGCAGCGATCCCCTAGCGGGCTTCTACGAGCAGTACTTC

V: TRBV7-9
size: -
J: TRBJ1-5
D: TRBD1
CDR3: CASSFDRGQRSNQPQHF
DNA: TGTGCCAGCAGCTTTGACAGGGGGCAAAGGAGCAATCAGCCCCAGCATTTT

V: TRBV4-3
size: -
J: TRBJ2-3
D: -
CDR3: CASSQDQPAGSTDTQYF
DNA: TGCGCCAGCAGCCAGGATCAACCAGCGGGCAGCACAGATACGCAGTATTTT

V: TRBV2
size: -
J: TRBJ1-1
D: TRBD1
CDR3: CASSEALRGRTEAFF
DNA: TGTGCCAGCAGTGAAGCGCTAAGGGGGCGGACTGAAGCTTTCTTT

V: TRBV2
size: once
J: TRBJ2-1
D: -
CDR3: CASKRAGEQFF
DNA: TGTGCCAGCAAAAGAGCGGGTGAGCAGTTCTTC

V: TRBV6-5
size: -
J: TRBJ1-4
D: TRBD1
CDR3: CASSADRGPNEKLFF
DNA: TGTGCCAGCAGCGCAGACAGGGGGCCCAATGAAAAACTGTTTTTT

V: TRBV7-8
size: -
J: TRBJ2-3
D: TRBD1
CDR3: CASSQGGDTQYF
DNA: TGTGCCAGCAGCCAAGGGGGCGATACGCAGTATTTT

V: TRBV7-2
size: -
J: TRBJ2-7
D: -
CDR3: CASSLARNEQYF
DNA: TGTGCCAGCAGCTTAGCGCGGAACGAGCAGTACTTC

V: TRBV7-9
size: -
J: TRBJ2-7
D: -
CDR3: CASSLGWGPAYEQYF
DNA: TGTGCCAGCAGCTTAGGTTGGGGCCCCGCCTACGAGCAGTACTTC

V: TRBV30
size: -
J: TRBJ1-3
D: TRBD1
CDR3: CAWSEYRGPGNTIYF
DNA: TGTGCCTGGAGCGAATACAGGGGACCGGGAAACACCATATATTTT

V: TRBV30
size: -
J: TRBJ1-6
D: -
CDR3: CAWRSQGRNSPLHF
DNA: TGTGCCTGGAGGTCCCAGGGTAGGAATTCACCCCTCCACTTT

V: TRBV21-1
size: -
J: TRBJ2-4
D: -
CDR3: CASSKETHFQSRAKNIQYF
DNA: TGTGCCAGCAGCAAAGAAACCCACTTTCAATCGAGAGCCAAAAACATTCAGTACTTC

V: TRBV29-1
size: once
J: TRBJ1-5
D: -
CDR3: CSVQGLGNQPQHF
DNA: TGCAGCGTTCAGGGTTTAGGCAATCAGCCCCAGCATTTT

V: TRBV7-8
size: -
J: TRBJ1-4
D: TRBD1
CDR3: CASSSGTGGILREKLFF
DNA: TGTGCCAGCAGCTCCGGGACAGGGGGCATATTGAGAGAAAAACTGTTTTTT

V: TRBV7-9
size: few
J: TRBJ1-1
D: -
CDR3: CASSLIGTGTQRGAFF
DNA: TGTGCCAGCAGCTTAATAGGGACCGGGACACAGAGGGGAGCTTTCTTT

V: TRBV5-4
size: once
J: TRBJ1-2
D: TRBD1
CDR3: CASTTKQGPTGWGYTF
DNA: TGTGCCAGCACCACGAAACAGGGGCCGACGGGCTGGGGCTACACCTTC

V: TRBV2
size: few
J: TRBJ1-5
D: TRBD1
CDR3: CASTLDRGTEPQHF
DNA: TGTGCCAGCACCCTCGACAGGGGAACGGAGCCCCAGCATTTT

V: TRBV10-3
size: -
J: TRBJ2-7
D: TRBD2
CDR3: CAISESGTSGSHEQYF
DNA: TGTGCCATCAGTGAGTCGGGGACTAGCGGGAGCCACGAGCAGTACTTC

V: TRBV6-5
size: -
J: TRBJ2-6
D: -
CDR3: CASRTGSSGANVLTF
DNA: TGTGCCAGCAGGACAGGTAGCTCTGGGGCCAACGTCCTGACTTTC

V: TRBV19
size: -
J: TRBJ2-2
D: -
CDR3: CASSPARGTGELFF
DNA: TGTGCCAGTAGTCCCGCTCGGGGCACCGGGGAGCTGTTTTTT

V: TRBV6-4
size: -
J: TRBJ1-2
D: TRBD1
CDR3: CASREIQGGGYTF
DNA: TGTGCCAGCAGAGAAATCCAGGGGGGCGGCTACACCTTC

V: TRBV19
size: -
J: TRBJ1-5
D: -
CDR3: CASKVGVNQPQHF
DNA: TGTGCCAGTAAGGTGGGAGTCAATCAGCCCCAGCATTTT

V: TRBV6-2/TRBV6-3
size: -
J: TRBJ2-2
D: TRBD2
CDR3: CASSSIPRAGGRGTGELFF
DNA: TGTGCCAGCAGTTCCATCCCAAGAGCGGGGGGGAGGGGCACCGGGGAGCTGTTTTTT

V: TRBV9
size: -
J: TRBJ1-1
D: -
CDR3: CASSLLQGGDTEAFF
DNA: TGTGCCAGCAGCTTATTACAGGGTGGGGACACTGAAGCTTTCTTT

V: TRBV5-1
size: -
J: TRBJ1-3
D: -
CDR3: CASSLAPPGPGNTIYF
DNA: TGCGCCAGCAGCTTGGCCCCTCCAGGCCCTGGAAACACCATATATTTT

V: TRBV10-1
size: -
J: TRBJ2-7
D: TRBD1
CDR3: CATTPETGSYEQYF
DNA: TGCGCCACTACACCGGAGACAGGGTCCTACGAGCAGTACTTC

V: TRBV18
size: -
J: TRBJ1-4
D: -
CDR3: CASSMGHEGEKLFF
DNA: TGTGCCAGCTCAATGGGACATGAGGGGGAAAAACTGTTTTTT

V: TRBV7-3
size: -
J: TRBJ1-2
D: TRBD1
CDR3: CASSPGGGGTGYTF
DNA: TGTGCCAGCAGCCCAGGGGGCGGGGGTACTGGCTACACCTTC

V: TRBV9
size: once
J: TRBJ2-1
D: -
CDR3: CASSVVGRDNEQFF
DNA: TGTGCCAGCAGCGTGGTGGGCAGGGATAATGAGCAGTTCTTC

V: TRBV11-2
size: once
J: TRBJ2-5
D: TRBD2
CDR3: CASSPPGRGGETQYF
DNA: TGTGCCAGCAGCCCCCCGGGGCGGGGGGGAGAGACCCAGTACTTC

V: TRBV6-5
size: -
J: TRBJ1-2
D: TRBD1
CDR3: CASWDRAGYGYTF
DNA: TGTGCCAGCTGGGACAGGGCCGGCTATGGCTACACCTTC

V: TRBV27
size: -
J: TRBJ2-7
D: TRBD1
CDR3: CASSKGQGREQYF
DNA: TGTGCCAGCAGCAAGGGACAGGGGCGGGAGCAGTACTTC

V: TRBV9
size: -
J: TRBJ1-1
D: TRBD1
CDR3: CASAAGQGFTEAFF
DNA: TGTGCCAGCGCGGCGGGACAGGGGTTCACTGAAGCTTTCTTT

V: TRBV6-5
size: few
J: TRBJ1-2
D: -
CDR3: CASSYGGKGNGYTF
DNA: TGTGCCAGCAGTTACGGGGGCAAGGGTAATGGCTACACCTTC

V: TRBV6-1
size: few
J: TRBJ1-5
D: -
CDR3: CASSEAGQQNQPQHF
DNA: TGTGCCAGCAGTGAAGCAGGACAACAAAATCAGCCCCAGCATTTT

V: TRBV20-1
size: -
J: TRBJ2-1
D: TRBD2
CDR3: CSASPPGLAVREQFF
DNA: TGCAGTGCTAGTCCGCCGGGACTAGCAGTCCGTGAGCAGTTCTTC

V: TRBV14
size: -
J: TRBJ2-6
D: -
CDR3: CASSRTASGANVLTF
DNA: TGTGCCAGCAGCCGGACTGCTTCTGGGGCCAACGTCCTGACTTTC

V: TRBV5-1
size: -
J: TRBJ2-7
D: TRBD2
CDR3: CASSFGTRNEQYF
DNA: TGCGCCAGCAGCTTCGGGACTAGGAACGAGCAGTACTTC

V: TRBV11-3
size: -
J: TRBJ2-7
D: TRBD1
CDR3: CASSFSGTGTYEQYF
DNA: TGTGCCAGCAGCTTCTCTGGGACAGGGACCTACGAGCAGTACTTC

V: TRBV27
size: -
J: TRBJ1-2
D: TRBD1
CDR3: CASSRTGIHGYTF
DNA: TGTGCCAGCAGTAGGACAGGGATCCATGGCTACACCTTC

V: TRBV9
size: -
J: TRBJ2-2
D: TRBD2
CDR3: CASSITTSGGATGELFF
DNA: TGTGCCAGCAGCATCACGACTAGCGGGGGGGCCACCGGGGAGCTGTTTTTT

V: TRBV30
size: -
J: TRBJ1-2
D: -
CDR3: CAWTPPGGYGYTF
DNA: TGTGCCTGGACCCCCCCCGGGGGGTATGGCTACACCTTC

V: TRBV12-3/TRBV12-4
size: -
J: TRBJ1-2
D: -
CDR3: CASSFGVYNGYTF
DNA: TGTGCCAGCAGTTTCGGGGTCTATAATGGCTACACCTTC